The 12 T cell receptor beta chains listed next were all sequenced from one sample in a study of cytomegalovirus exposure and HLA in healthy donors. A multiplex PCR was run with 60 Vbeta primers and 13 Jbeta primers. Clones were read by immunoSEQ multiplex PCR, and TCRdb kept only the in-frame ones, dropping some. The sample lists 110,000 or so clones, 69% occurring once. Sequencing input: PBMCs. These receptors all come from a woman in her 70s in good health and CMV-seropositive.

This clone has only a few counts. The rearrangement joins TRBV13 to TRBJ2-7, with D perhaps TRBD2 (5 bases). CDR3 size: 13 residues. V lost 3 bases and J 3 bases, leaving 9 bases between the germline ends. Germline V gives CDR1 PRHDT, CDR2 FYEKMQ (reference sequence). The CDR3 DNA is TGTGCCAGCAGCTTCGCGGGCGGCTACGAGCAGTACTTC. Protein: CASSFAGGYEQYF.

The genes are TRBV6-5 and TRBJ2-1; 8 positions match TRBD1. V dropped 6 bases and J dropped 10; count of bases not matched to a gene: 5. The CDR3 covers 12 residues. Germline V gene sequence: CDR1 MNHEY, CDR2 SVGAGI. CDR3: CASSRTGNEQFF. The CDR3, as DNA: TGTGCCAGCAGCCGGACAGGGAACGAGCAGTTCTTC.

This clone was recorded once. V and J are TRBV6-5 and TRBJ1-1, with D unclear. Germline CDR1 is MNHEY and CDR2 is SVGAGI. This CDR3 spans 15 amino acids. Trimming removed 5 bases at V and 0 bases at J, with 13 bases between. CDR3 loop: CASSAHGGVNTEAFF. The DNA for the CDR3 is TGTGCCAGCAGTGCCCATGGCGGAGTGAACACTGAAGCTTTCTTT.

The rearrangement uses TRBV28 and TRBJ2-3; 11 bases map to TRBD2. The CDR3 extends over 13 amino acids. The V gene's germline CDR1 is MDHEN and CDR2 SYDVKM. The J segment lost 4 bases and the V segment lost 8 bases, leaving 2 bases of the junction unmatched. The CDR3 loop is CASLAGGADTQYF. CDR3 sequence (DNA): TGTGCCAGCCTAGCGGGGGGCGCAGATACGCAGTATTTT.

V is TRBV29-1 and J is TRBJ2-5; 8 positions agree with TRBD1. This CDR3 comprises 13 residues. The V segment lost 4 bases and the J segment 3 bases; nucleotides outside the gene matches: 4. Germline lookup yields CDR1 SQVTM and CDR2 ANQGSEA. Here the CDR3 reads CSVGGTGKETQYF. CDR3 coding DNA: TGCAGCGTTGGGGGGACAGGCAAAGAGACCCAGTACTTC.

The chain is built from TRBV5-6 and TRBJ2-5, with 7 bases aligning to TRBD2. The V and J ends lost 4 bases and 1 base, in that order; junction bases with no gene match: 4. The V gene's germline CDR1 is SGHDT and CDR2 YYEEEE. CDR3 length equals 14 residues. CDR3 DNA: TGTGCCAGCAGCACACTAGCGCCCCAAGAGACCCAGTACTTC. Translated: CASSTLAPQETQYF. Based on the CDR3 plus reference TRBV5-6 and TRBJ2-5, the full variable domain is DAGVTQSPTHLIKTRGQQVTLRCSPKSGHDTVSWYQQALGQGPQFIFQYYEEEERQRGNFPDRFSGHQFPNYSSELNVNALLLGDSALYLCASSTLAPQETQYFGPGTRLLVL.

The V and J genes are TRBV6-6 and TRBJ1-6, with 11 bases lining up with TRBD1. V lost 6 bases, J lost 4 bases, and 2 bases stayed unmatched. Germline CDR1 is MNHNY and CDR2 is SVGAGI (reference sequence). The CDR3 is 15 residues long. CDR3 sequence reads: CASSGQGAYNSPLHF. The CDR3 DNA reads TGTGCCAGCAGCGGACAGGGGGCATATAATTCACCCCTCCACTTT.

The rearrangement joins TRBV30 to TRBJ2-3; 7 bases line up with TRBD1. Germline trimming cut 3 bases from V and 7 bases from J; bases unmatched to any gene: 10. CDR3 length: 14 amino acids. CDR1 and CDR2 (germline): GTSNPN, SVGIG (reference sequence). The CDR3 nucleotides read TGTGCCTGGAGGATCCGACAGGGTCCAAATACGCAGTATTTT. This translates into CAWRIRQGPNTQYF.

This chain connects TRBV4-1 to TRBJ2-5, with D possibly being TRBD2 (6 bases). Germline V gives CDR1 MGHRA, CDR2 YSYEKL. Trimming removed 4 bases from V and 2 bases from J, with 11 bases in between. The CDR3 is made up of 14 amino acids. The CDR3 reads CASSRRTIQETQYF. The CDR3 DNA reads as TGCGCCAGCAGCCGACGGACTATTCAAGAGACCCAGTACTTC.

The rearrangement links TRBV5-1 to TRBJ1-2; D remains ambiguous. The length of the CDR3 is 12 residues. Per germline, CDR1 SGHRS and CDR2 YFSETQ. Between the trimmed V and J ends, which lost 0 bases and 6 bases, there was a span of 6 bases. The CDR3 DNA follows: TGCGCCAGCAGCTTGGACAGTGATGGCTACACCTTC. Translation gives CASSLDSDGYTF.

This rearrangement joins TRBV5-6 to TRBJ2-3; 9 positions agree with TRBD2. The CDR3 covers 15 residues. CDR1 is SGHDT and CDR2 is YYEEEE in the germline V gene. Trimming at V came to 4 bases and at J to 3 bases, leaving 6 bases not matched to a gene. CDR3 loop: CASSGGGLATDTQYF. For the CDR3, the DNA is TGTGCCAGCAGCGGGGGGGGACTAGCAACAGATACGCAGTATTTT. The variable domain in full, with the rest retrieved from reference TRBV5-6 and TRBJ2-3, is DAGVTQSPTHLIKTRGQQVTLRCSPKSGHDTVSWYQQALGQGPQFIFQYYEEEERQRGNFPDRFSGHQFPNYSSELNVNALLLGDSALYLCASSGGGLATDTQYFGPGTRLTVL.

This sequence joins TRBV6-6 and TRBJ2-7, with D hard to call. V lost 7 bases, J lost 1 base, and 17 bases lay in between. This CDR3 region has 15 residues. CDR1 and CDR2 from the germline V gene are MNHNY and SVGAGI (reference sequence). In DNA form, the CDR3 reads TGTGCCAGCACGCCGGTGATCGCCACTTCCTACGAGCAGTACTTC. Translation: CASTPVIATSYEQYF.